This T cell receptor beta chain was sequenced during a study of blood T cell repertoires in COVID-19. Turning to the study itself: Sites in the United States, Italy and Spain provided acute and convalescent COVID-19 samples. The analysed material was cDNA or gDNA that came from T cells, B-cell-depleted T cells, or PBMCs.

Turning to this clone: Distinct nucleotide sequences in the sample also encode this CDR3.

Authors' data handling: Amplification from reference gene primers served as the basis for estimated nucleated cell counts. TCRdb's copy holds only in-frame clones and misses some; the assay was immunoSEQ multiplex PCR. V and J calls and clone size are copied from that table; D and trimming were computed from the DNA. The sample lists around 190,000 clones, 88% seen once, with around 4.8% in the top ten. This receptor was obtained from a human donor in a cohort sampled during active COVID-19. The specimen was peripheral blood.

This CDR3 is CASSSRGQGTYEQYF. The CDR3 DNA is TGTGCCAGCAGCTCCAGGGGACAGGGGACCTACGAGCAGTACTTC. V gene TRBV7-2 combines with J gene TRBJ2-7; TRBD1 matches 10 bases. The V gene's germline CDR1 is SGHTA and CDR2 FQGNSA. The trim removed 4 bases at V and 2 bases at J, leaving 5 bases unmatched. The CDR3 is made up of 15 amino acids. The full variable domain, completed using reference TRBV7-2 and TRBJ2-7, is GAGVSQSPSNKVTEKGKDVELRCDPISGHTALYWYRQSLGQGLEFLIYFQGNSAPDKSGLPSDRFSAERTGGSVSTLTIQRTQQEDSAVYLCASSSRGQGTYEQYFGPGTRLTVT.